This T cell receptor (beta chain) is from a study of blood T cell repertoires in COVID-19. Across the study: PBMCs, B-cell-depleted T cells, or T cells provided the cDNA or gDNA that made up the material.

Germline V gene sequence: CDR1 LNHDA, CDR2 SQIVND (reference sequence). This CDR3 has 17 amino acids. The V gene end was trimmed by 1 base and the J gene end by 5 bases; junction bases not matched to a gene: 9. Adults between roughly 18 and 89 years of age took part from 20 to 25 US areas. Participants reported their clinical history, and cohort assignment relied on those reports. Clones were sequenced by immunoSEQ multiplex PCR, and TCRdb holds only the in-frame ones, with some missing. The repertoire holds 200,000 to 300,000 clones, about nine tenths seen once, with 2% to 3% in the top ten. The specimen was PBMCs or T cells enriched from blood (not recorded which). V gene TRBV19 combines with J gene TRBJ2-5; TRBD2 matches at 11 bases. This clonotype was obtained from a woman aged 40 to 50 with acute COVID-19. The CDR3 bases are TGTGCCAGTAGTATAGGACTAGCGGGGACCAGAGGGGAGACCCAGTACTTC. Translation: CASSIGLAGTRGETQYF.